A selection of T cell receptor beta chains follows, all from one sample in a study of blood T cell repertoires in COVID-19. Clones were sequenced by immunoSEQ multiplex PCR, and TCRdb holds only the in-frame ones, with some missing. Of 250,000 to 350,000 clones in the sample, more than 80% were seen once. The material sequenced was peripheral blood. The receptors shown here come from a man in his late teens or twenties who had recovered from COVID-19. CDR3s include the opening cysteine and the closing phenylalanine or tryptophan. The D gene is left open where the match is weak. Size values are once, few and many counts, or a class for expanded clones, and some rows have none.

>TRBJ1-1|TRBD1|NA|TRBV5-1
TGCGCCAGCAGCTTGGGGGGACAGGGAAAATCTGAAGCTTTCTTT
CASSLGGQGKSEAFF
>TRBJ2-1|TRBD2|NA|TRBV6-1
TGTGCCAGCAGTGAATTGGGACTAGAGGCGCTTAACTACAATGAGCAGTTCTTC
CASSELGLEALNYNEQFF
>TRBJ2-7|TRBD2|NA|TRBV4-2
TGTGCCAGCAGCCAAGAGGAGACTAGCGGGAGATACGAGCAGTACTTC
CASSQEETSGRYEQYF
>TRBJ1-3|NA|NA|TRBV7-9
TGTGCCAGCAGTCCACAGGGTGGTGGAAACACCATATATTTT
CASSPQGGGNTIYF
>TRBJ2-7|NA|NA|TRBV12-2
TGTGCAAGTCGCCCGGACAGACCCAACTACGAGCAGTACTTC
CASRPDRPNYEQYF
>TRBJ1-1|NA|NA|TRBV5-6
TGTGCCAGCAGCTTGTTTCAGGGGAACACTGAAGCTTTCTTT
CASSLFQGNTEAFF
>TRBJ1-2|NA|few|TRBV12-3/TRBV12-4
TGTGCCAGCAGTTTTCTGGAGTGGGATGGCTACACCTTC
CASSFLEWDGYTF
>TRBJ2-2|NA|NA|TRBV9
TGTGCCAGCAGCGGGCCCCGGGTCTCCTTAAACACCGGGGAGCTGTTTTTT
CASSGPRVSLNTGELFF
>TRBJ1-1|TRBD1|NA|TRBV19
TGTGCCAGTAGTATTTCCGCAGGGGGAAACACTGAAGCTTTCTTT
CASSISAGGNTEAFF
>TRBJ2-1|TRBD2|NA|TRBV18
TGTGCCAGCTCAAGCGGCGGGAGCTCCTACAATGAGCAGTTCTTC
CASSSGGSSYNEQFF
>TRBJ1-1|TRBD1|NA|TRBV5-4
TGTGCCAGCAGCTTGAACAGGGGCATGAACACTGAAGCTTTCTTT
CASSLNRGMNTEAFF
>TRBJ1-4|TRBD1|NA|TRBV27
TGTGCCGGAAGGACAGGGAAAGTTCAATATGAAAAACTGTTTTTT
CAGRTGKVQYEKLFF
>TRBJ2-5|TRBD2|NA|TRBV11-2
TGTGCCAGCAGCGCAGTAGCGGGCGTAACTGGGGAGACCCAGTACTTC
CASSAVAGVTGETQYF
>TRBJ1-6|TRBD1|NA|TRBV3-1/TRBV3-2
TGTGCCAGCAGCCGCCTGACAGGGGATGGTTCACCCCCCCACTTT
CASSRLTGDGSPPHF
>TRBJ2-5|NA|NA|TRBV7-6
TGTGCCAGCAGCCCCCTGCCGGGGGTAGGGGAGACCCAGTACTTC
CASSPLPGVGETQYF
>TRBJ2-1|NA|NA|TRBV27
TGTGCCAGCAGTTTAAGGTGGGGCAGATTGGACAATGAGCAGTTCTTC
CASSLRWGRLDNEQFF
>TRBJ1-3|NA|NA|TRBV11-3
TGTGCCAGCAGCTTAGAAGTGGGGGGGGACACCATATATTTT
CASSLEVGGDTIYF
>TRBJ1-1|NA|NA|TRBV27
TGTGCCAGCAGTTTGTGGGTAGGGACTAGGGGCACTGAAGCTTTCTTT
CASSLWVGTRGTEAFF
>TRBJ2-1|TRBD2|NA|TRBV3-1/TRBV3-2
TGTGCCAGCAGCCAAGGAGCGTTAGCGGGGGGGTTCAATGAGCAGTTCTTC
CASSQGALAGGFNEQFF
>TRBJ1-1|NA|NA|TRBV6-5
TGTGCCAGCAGTCGAACATACGTGAACACTGAAGCTTTCTTT
CASSRTYVNTEAFF
>TRBJ2-1|TRBD2|NA|TRBV5-5
TGTGCCAGCAGCTTGGTCCCGGGAGGGCCGGGTAATGAGCAGTTCTTC
CASSLVPGGPGNEQFF
>TRBJ2-7|NA|NA|TRBV7-6
TGTGCCAGCAGCTCGACTAGTACCAACGAGCAGTACTTC
CASSSTSTNEQYF
>TRBJ1-5|NA|NA|TRBV5-8
TGTGCCAGCAGCCGAGAGGGCAATCAGCCCCAGCATTTT
CASSREGNQPQHF
>TRBJ2-5|TRBD2|NA|TRBV5-8
TGTGCCAGCAGCTTTGGGACTAGGAAAAAAGAGACCCAGTACTTC
CASSFGTRKKETQYF
>TRBJ1-4|NA|NA|TRBV6-6
TGTGCCAGCAGTTACTCGGCGGGGTATGAAAAACTGTTTTTT
CASSYSAGYEKLFF
>TRBJ2-7|NA|NA|TRBV7-3
TGTGCCAGCAGCTTAACGGGCACAGGTGATTACGAGCAGTACTTC
CASSLTGTGDYEQYF
>TRBJ2-3|NA|once|TRBV6-5
TGTGCCACCCGCCGGGGATATGAGGCAGATACGCAGTATTTT
CATRRGYEADTQYF
>TRBJ1-1|NA|NA|TRBV5-1
TGCGCCAGCAGCCCGGGACCAGGGGTGACTGAAGCTTTCTTT
CASSPGPGVTEAFF
>TRBJ2-2|NA|NA|TRBV20-1
TGCAGTGCCAGGGACACCGGGGAGCTGTTTTTT
CSARDTGELFF
>TRBJ2-4|TRBD2|NA|TRBV5-1
TGCGCCAGCAGCACAAGGACTAGTGATGGGCTCTTGAACATTCAGTACTTC
CASSTRTSDGLLNIQYF
>TRBJ2-7|TRBD2|NA|TRBV5-4
TGTGCCAGCACACACCTGCGGGGGAACTCCTACGAGCAGTACTTC
CASTHLRGNSYEQYF
>TRBJ2-2|TRBD2|NA|TRBV9
TGTGCCAGCAGCGTAGGTAGCGGGCTAATAGGCGGGGAGCTGTTTTTT
CASSVGSGLIGGELFF
>TRBJ1-1|NA|NA|TRBV19
TGTGCCAGTAGTATAGTGGCAGGAGAAGCTTTCTTT
CASSIVAGEAFF
>TRBJ1-1|NA|NA|TRBV6-1
TGTGCCAGCAGTGAAAACCAGGGTCGGACTGAAGCTTTCTTT
CASSENQGRTEAFF
>TRBJ2-3|TRBD1|NA|TRBV25-1
TGTGCCAGCAGTGACCCGCGGACAGGCGGCACAGATACGCAGTATTTT
CASSDPRTGGTDTQYF
>TRBJ2-2|TRBD2|NA|TRBV15
TGTGCCACCAGCAGAGTTCCGGGACTAGCGGGGAACACCGGGGAGCTGTTTTTT
CATSRVPGLAGNTGELFF
>TRBJ1-3|NA|NA|TRBV7-8
TGTGCCAGCAGCTCCGTCCCTGGAAACACCATATATTTT
CASSSVPGNTIYF
>TRBJ1-6|NA|NA|TRBV25-1
TGTGCCAGCAGTGAATCGGGTAAAGGGGTGAATTCACCCCTCCACTTT
CASSESGKGVNSPLHF
>TRBJ2-1|NA|NA|TRBV18
TGTGCCAGCTCACCGGGACTGCATAACCGAGGCAATGAGCAGTTCTTC
CASSPGLHNRGNEQFF
>TRBJ1-1|NA|NA|TRBV19
TGTGCCAGTAGTATTCTAGGGGAAGGGAACACTGAAGCTTTCTTT
CASSILGEGNTEAFF
>TRBJ1-6|NA|NA|TRBV10-3
TGTGCCATCAGTGAATCTCCGCCAGGACTTAATTCACCCCTCCACTTT
CAISESPPGLNSPLHF
>TRBJ1-1|NA|once|TRBV18
TGTGCCAGCTCAACTCTAACGGACTTAAACACTGAAGCTTTCTTT
CASSTLTDLNTEAFF
>TRBJ2-2|TRBD2|NA|TRBV9
TGTGCCAGCAGCGTTCGGGGGGACACCGGGGAGCTGTTTTTT
CASSVRGDTGELFF
>TRBJ2-7|TRBD1|NA|TRBV6-1
TGTGCCAGCAGTGAGCTTGGGACAGTTTTGAGCTACGAGCAGTACTTC
CASSELGTVLSYEQYF
>TRBJ2-5|TRBD2|NA|TRBV5-6
TGTGCCAGCAGCTTGGAGCGGGGGAGACGCCAAGAGACCCAGTACTTC
CASSLERGRRQETQYF
>TRBJ2-7|NA|once|TRBV5-1
TGCGCCAGCGGGGACACTAACTCCTACGAGCAGTACTTC
CASGDTNSYEQYF
>TRBJ1-2|TRBD1|NA|TRBV9
TGTGCCAGCAGCGGCCGACAGGGGGGCGCCGATGGCTACACCTTC
CASSGRQGGADGYTF
>TRBJ1-1|NA|NA|TRBV6-5
TGTGCCAGCAGTTCGGGCGGGGGGGTCGCTGAAGCTTTCTTT
CASSSGGGVAEAFF
>TRBJ1-1|TRBD1|NA|TRBV6-5
TGTGCCAGCAGTTACGGAGGGGGCGGGTACACTGAAGCTTTCTTT
CASSYGGGGYTEAFF
>TRBJ1-5|NA|many|TRBV27
TGTGCCAGCAGTTTACGGGACAACAATCAGCCCCAGCATTTT
CASSLRDNNQPQHF
>TRBJ2-3|TRBD2|NA|TRBV9
TGTGCCAGCAGCGTGGGAACTAGCGGGAGGACAGATACGCAGTATTTT
CASSVGTSGRTDTQYF
>TRBJ1-1|NA|NA|TRBV27
TGTGCCAGCAGTTTATCCTCGGGTATGAACACTGAAGCTTTCTTT
CASSLSSGMNTEAFF
>TRBJ1-2|TRBD1|NA|TRBV10-3
TGTGCCATCACCCCGACAGGGTCCTATGGCTACACCTTC
CAITPTGSYGYTF
>TRBJ1-2|TRBD1|once|TRBV2
TGTGCCAGCAGTGAAGCGGCTGGGACAGGGATCGGCTACACCTTC
CASSEAAGTGIGYTF
>TRBJ2-1|TRBD2|once|TRBV2
TGTGCCAGCCTTAGGACTAGCGGGGGGGAAATTTACAATGAGCAGTTCTTC
CASLRTSGGEIYNEQFF
>TRBJ2-5|TRBD1|NA|TRBV19
TGTGCCAGTAGTCGGGACAGACAAGAGACCCAGTACTTC
CASSRDRQETQYF